These T cell receptor beta chains were read from a single sample in a study of blood T cell repertoires in COVID-19. Sequencing was performed with immunoSEQ multiplex PCR; in TCRdb, only in-frame clones are kept and a portion is missing. The table shows 130,000 to 150,000 clones, with around 80% occurring only once. Sequencing was performed on peripheral blood. The receptors shown here come from a man between 60 and 75 years old with active or convalescent COVID-19. The conserved cysteine and the conserved F or W are not part of the CDR3 here. Fields, in order: CDR3 length, D gene, V gene, J gene, CDR3 protein. The D gene is left open where the match is weak.

13,.,TRBV21-1,TRBJ1-5,ASSTNQGYNQPQH
13,TRBD2,TRBV15,TRBJ2-5,ATSRDVAGVETQY
12,TRBD1,TRBV7-2,TRBJ2-7,ASSLDRGLFEQY
11,.,TRBV7-9,TRBJ2-5,ASSLPTEETQY
15,TRBD1,TRBV3-1/TRBV3-2,TRBJ1-4,ASSQVIHRDSEEKLF
13,TRBD1,TRBV7-9,TRBJ2-1,ASSSRGILYNEQF
9,.,TRBV20-1,TRBJ1-3,SPLSGNTIY
12,.,TRBV6-2/TRBV6-3,TRBJ2-3,ASSYVRPTDTQY
13,TRBD1,TRBV6-5,TRBJ1-1,ASSYSRQGTSEAF
15,TRBD1,TRBV3-1/TRBV3-2,TRBJ1-3,ASSQEGQGLSGNTIY
14,.,TRBV21-1,TRBJ2-1,ASTGLAGVPKNEQF
11,TRBD1,TRBV14,TRBJ1-5,ASSQWDSGPQH
12,TRBD1,TRBV6-5,TRBJ1-2,ASSLGGAIVGYT
15,TRBD2,TRBV18,TRBJ2-5,ASSPPLLAGAVGTQY
13,TRBD1,TRBV5-6,TRBJ1-2,ASSTGQALWGGYT
13,.,TRBV2,TRBJ1-4,ASIRRPAGGEKLF
13,TRBD2,TRBV25-1,TRBJ2-1,ASSENGLGSNEQF
13,TRBD1,TRBV25-1,TRBJ2-3,ASQIGTGYTDTQY
12,TRBD1,TRBV5-1,TRBJ1-6,ASSSDRGNSPLH
9,.,TRBV5-6,TRBJ2-3,ASSLSDTQY
10,.,TRBV12-3/TRBV12-4,TRBJ2-2,ASSRGAGELF
12,.,TRBV5-8,TRBJ1-4,ASSLDRVGEKLF